This T cell receptor (beta chain) is from a study of neoadjuvant anti-PD-1 for oral cavity cancer. Study observations and caveats: Higher pretreatment blood Treg/Th17 ratios correlated with higher pretreatment blood and lower post-treatment tumor TCRbeta clonality.

Most PBMC samples had approximately 500 ng input DNA in six replicates. Sequencing used immunoSEQ multiplex PCR; TCRdb keeps in-frame clones, though not all of them. The sample has roughly 32,000 clones; around four fifths are singletons. In regard to this clone: The antigen remains undetermined.

Time point given: after neoadjuvant nivolumab, at surgical resection. Trimming took 0 bases from V and 4 from J, leaving 6 bases between them. Germline CDR1 is SGHAT and CDR2 is FQNNGV. The CDR3 is 13 residues long. The rearrangement joins TRBV11-2 to TRBJ1-2; D remains ambiguous. The material sequenced was PBMCs, taken after nivolumab (anti-PD-1) treatment. This TCR was sampled from a person aged 40 to 85 with oral cavity squamous cell carcinoma. The CDR3 reads CASSLDPSYGYTF. The CDR3 bases are TGTGCCAGCAGCTTAGATCCATCCTATGGCTACACCTTC.